This TCR beta chain comes out of a study of blood T cell repertoires in COVID-19. Study at large: Specimens from acute and convalescent COVID-19 originated in the United States, Italy and Spain. The cDNA or gDNA used as material had been derived from T cells, B-cell-depleted T cells, or PBMCs.

Per the original data handling: The assay estimated nucleated cells by amplifying reference gene primers. The method was immunoSEQ multiplex PCR; TCRdb's version includes in-frame clones alone and lacks a portion of them. From that table come the V and J calls and clone size; the DNA was used to work out D and trimming. Here the sample spans about 64,000 clones, around 90% being singletons. Symptom resolution, clearance, or two negative PCRs marked donors in Cohort 3 as recovered. Sample: PBMCs or T cells enriched from blood (not recorded which). This TCR was recovered from a woman in her forties who had recovered from COVID-19.

This CDR3 is CASSLFERRQSSYEQYF. The CDR3 nucleotides are TGTGCCAGCAGCTTATTTGAACGGAGACAGAGCTCCTACGAGCAGTACTTC. J is TRBJ2-7 and V is TRBV13, with TRBD1 as a possible D gene (5 bases). Between the trimmed V and J ends, which lost 2 bases and 0 bases, there was a span of 17 bases. The CDR3 extends over 17 amino acids. Germline lookup yields CDR1 PRHDT and CDR2 FYEKMQ (reference sequence).